Listed here are 21 T cell receptor beta chains from one sample, sequenced in a study of beta chain features in type 1 diabetes. Regarding the study as a whole: Significant though moderate, a shortening of TCRB CDR3s appeared in all four CD4+ subsets of Type 1 diabetes patients.

Expressed TCRB transcripts were sequenced, since all the RNA that had been isolated was reverse transcribed. Clones were read by immunoSEQ multiplex PCR, and TCRdb kept only the in-frame ones, dropping some. Among 200,000 to 250,000 clones listed, roughly 16% were seen once. Which antigens these TCRs recognize remains unknown. The specimen was naive CD4+ T cells from blood. These receptors all come from a man in his thirties or forties with type 1 diabetes.

The gene calls are TRBV5-4 and TRBJ2-5; 10 bases match TRBD1. The germline CDR1 and CDR2 sequences are SGHNT and YYREEE (reference sequence). V was pared by 4 bases and J by 2 bases, with 8 bases of the junction left unmatched. The CDR3 totals 16 residues. CDR3 in amino acids: CASSPGTGDRQETQYF. DNA for the CDR3: TGTGCCAGCAGCCCAGGGACAGGGGATAGGCAAGAGACCCAGTACTTC.

A few counts support this clone. The rearrangement links TRBV9 to TRBJ2-5, with 12 bases matching TRBD2. The CDR3 is 15 residues long. Germline CDR1 is SGDLS and CDR2 is YYNGEE. V trimming: 5 bases; J trimming: 3 bases; junction bases outside the gene matches: 5. CDR3 bases: TGTGCCAGCAGTCGACTAGCGGGAGTGGAAGAGACCCAGTACTTC. This translates into CASSRLAGVEETQYF.

The chain joins TRBV29-1 to TRBJ2-7, with D possibly being TRBD1 (6 bases). Trimming took 4 bases from V and 6 from J, leaving 19 bases between them. Germline CDR1 reads SQVTM; CDR2 reads ANQGSEA. The CDR3 contains 14 residues. This CDR3 is CSVAGRQVVGEQYF. The CDR3 DNA sequence: TGCAGCGTTGCGGGGAGACAGGTCGTGGGCGAGCAGTACTTC.

The CDR3 bases are TGTGCCAGCAGCAAAGACGGGCGGGAGTTAGACGAGCAGTACTTC. It is translated as CASSKDGRELDEQYF. The rearrangement joins TRBV21-1 to TRBJ2-7; the tabulated D call, TRBD2, remains unverified against the DNA. TRBV21-1 is assigned pseudogene status. This CDR3 has 15 amino acids.

The DNA of the CDR3 is TGTGCCAGCAGCGCCCACGGATCCAATGAAAAACTGTTTTTT. Amino acids: CASSAHGSNEKLFF. V gene TRBV27 combines with J gene TRBJ1-4; D remains ambiguous. The CDR3 has 14 residues. CDR1 is MNHEY and CDR2 is SMNVEV in the germline V gene (reference sequence). Trimming took 6 bases from V and 5 from J, leaving 13 bases between them.

This clone was seen a few times. A read error may produce the germline difference seen at one junction end. V is TRBV30 and J is TRBJ2-2; D may correspond to TRBD1 or TRBD2 (6 bases each). This CDR3 is 15 amino acids long. CDR1 GTSNPN and CDR2 SVGIG come from the germline V gene (reference sequence). The CDR3 nucleotides are TGTGCCCGGAGTCAGGGGAGGAGGGACACCGGGGAGCTGTTTTTT. Translated: CARSQGRRDTGELFF.

The chain carries TRBV5-4 and TRBJ2-3, with TRBD1 identical over 11 bases. The junction had 6 bases not matched to a gene; V was cut back by 5 bases and J by 4 bases. The CDR3 totals 15 residues. Germline V gene sequence: CDR1 SGHNT, CDR2 YYREEE (reference sequence). The CDR3 loop is CASSKDRGRADTQYF. The DNA of the CDR3 is TGTGCCAGCAGTAAGGACAGGGGGCGCGCAGATACGCAGTATTTT.

The chain has TRBV11-1 and TRBJ2-1; 12 bases map to TRBD2. V dropped 4 bases and J dropped 5; count of bases not matched to a gene: 9. This CDR3 has 17 amino acids. CDR1 and CDR2 (germline): SGHAT, FQDESV (reference sequence). The CDR3 region is CASSSRLAGAGHNEQFF. CDR3 bases: TGTGCCAGCAGCTCCCGACTAGCGGGAGCGGGGCACAATGAGCAGTTCTTC.

This chain links TRBV28 with TRBJ2-1, with 11 nucleotides matching TRBD2. This CDR3 has 16 residues. V shed 3 bases, J shed 4 bases, and the junction held 5 bases outside the gene matches. Germline V gives CDR1 MDHEN, CDR2 SYDVKM. CDR3 amino acids: CASSFPGTSGYNEQFF. In DNA form, the CDR3 reads TGTGCCAGCAGTTTTCCCGGGACTAGCGGTTACAATGAGCAGTTCTTC.

This rearrangement joins TRBV4-1 to TRBJ2-4; perhaps TRBD1 as D (5 bases). The germline CDR1 and CDR2 sequences are MGHRA and YSYEKL. V gave up 0 bases and J gave up 1 base, with 13 bases separating them. This CDR3 spans 17 amino acids. CDR3 residues: CASSQDQGTGAKNIQYF. The CDR3 coding sequence is TGCGCCAGCAGCCAAGATCAGGGCACGGGCGCCAAAAACATTCAGTACTTC.

This clone was observed a handful of times. The chain uses TRBV29-1 and TRBJ2-7, with TRBD1 matching over 10 bases. CDR1 and CDR2 from the germline V gene are SQVTM and ANQGSEA. V gave up 5 bases and J gave up 4 bases; unmatched junction bases: 20. The CDR3 loop spans 18 amino acids. CDR3 sequence reads: CSVPRGLYRDRGIYEQYF. The CDR3 DNA reads as TGCAGCGTTCCTAGGGGGTTGTACCGGGACAGGGGTATTTACGAGCAGTACTTC.

Turning to this clone: The same CDR3 can be traced to other DNA sequences in this sample. V and J are TRBV7-2 and TRBJ2-1; 7 positions match TRBD2. The CDR3 covers 14 residues. V trimming: 2 bases; J trimming: 6 bases; junction bases outside the gene matches: 4. In germline, CDR1 is SGHTA, CDR2 FQGNSA. CDR3 sequence (DNA): TGTGCCAGCAGCTTACGAGGGAGGGTCAATGAGCAGTTCTTC. Translating it yields CASSLRGRVNEQFF.

This clone was recorded a few times. The J gene is TRBJ2-7, the V gene TRBV28; D gene ambiguous. CDR3 length equals 8 residues. Trimming removed 8 bases from V and 4 bases from J, with 0 bases in between. Germline V gene data show CDR1 as MDHEN and CDR2 as SYDVKM. For the CDR3, the DNA is TGTGCCAGCTACGAGCAGTACTTC. Translation: CASYEQYF.

As regards this clone: This sample includes further DNA sequences coding for the same CDR3. The chain employs TRBV7-3 and TRBJ2-1; TRBD2 is a possible D gene (5 bases). The CDR3 has 15 amino acids. CDR1 and CDR2 from the germline V gene are SGHTA and FQGTGA. V lost 6 bases and J 4 bases, leaving 16 bases between the germline ends. The CDR3 DNA reads TGTGCCAGCAGTCTTCGTCTAGCTGGTTACAATGAGCAGTTCTTC. It codes for CASSLRLAGYNEQFF.

This clone showed up just a few times. V usage is TRBV28 and J usage is TRBJ2-2; D may be TRBD1 or TRBD2 (5 bases each). Between the trimmed V and J ends, which lost 6 bases and 7 bases, there was a span of 24 bases. Germline V gives CDR1 MDHEN, CDR2 SYDVKM. The CDR3 has 17 residues. This CDR3 reads CASSSGQDTTNGGELFF. The CDR3 bases are TGTGCCAGCAGCTCGGGGCAGGACACAACCAACGGCGGGGAGCTGTTTTTT.

J is TRBJ2-7 and V is TRBV20-1; D gene unclear. This CDR3 has 11 residues. V was clipped by 3 bases and J by 4 bases, with 7 bases between them. Germline V CDR1 and CDR2: DFQATT, SNEGSKA (reference sequence). In DNA form, the CDR3 reads TGCAGTGCTAGTCCACAGTACGAGCAGTACTTC. Encoded protein: CSASPQYEQYF.

This chain links TRBV7-2 with TRBJ2-5; the D is unclear. The CDR3 is 11 amino acids. V was pared by 3 bases and J by 6 bases, with 5 bases between. Germline V gives CDR1 SGHTA, CDR2 FQGNSA. The CDR3 DNA reads TGTGCCAGCAGCTTTGGTCAGACCCAGTACTTC. Translating gives CASSFGQTQYF.

The chain carries TRBV27 and TRBJ2-3; tentative D call: TRBD2 (5 bases). Trimming shortened V by 3 bases and J by 0 bases, and 13 bases separated the two germline ends. Germline values: CDR1 MNHEY, CDR2 SMNVEV (reference sequence). The CDR3 runs 16 residues. CDR3 coding DNA: TGTGCCAGCAGTTTCGGAGCGGAGATAAGCACAGATACGCAGTATTTT. Translated, it gives CASSFGAEISTDTQYF.

The chain has TRBV29-1 and TRBJ2-3, with D tentatively TRBD1 or TRBD2 (5 bases each). The CDR3 totals 14 residues. V lost 7 bases and J lost 0, with 14 bases in between. The V gene's germline CDR1 is SQVTM and CDR2 ANQGSEA. The CDR3: CSAGAGASTDTQYF. CDR3 DNA sequence: TGCAGCGCTGGGGCCGGGGCAAGCACAGATACGCAGTATTTT.

The gene calls are TRBV5-1 and TRBJ2-7; 8 nucleotides line up with TRBD2. CDR1 is SGHRS and CDR2 is YFSETQ in the germline V gene. V dropped 4 bases and J dropped 3; count of bases not matched to a gene: 9. The CDR3 extends over 15 amino acids. The CDR3: CASSALGSGSYEQYF. The CDR3 nucleotides read TGCGCCAGCAGCGCCCTTGGGAGCGGGAGCTACGAGCAGTACTTC.

The chain links TRBV27 to TRBJ1-5, with 10 nucleotides matching TRBD1. There are 14 residues in the CDR3. The germline CDR1 and CDR2 sequences are MNHEY and SMNVEV (reference sequence). Trimming cost V 7 bases and J 9 bases; bases outside gene matches: 9. The CDR3 DNA reads as TGTGCCAGCAAAATAGACAGGGGGCGAGGGCCCCAGCATTTT. Protein product: CASKIDRGRGPQHF.